One T cell receptor beta chain is described in this entry. Sequencing used immunoSEQ multiplex PCR; TCRdb keeps in-frame clones, though not all of them. The sample lists about 24,000 clones, roughly 79% occurring once. J was trimmed by 0 bases and V by 2 bases; bases with no gene match: 4. This CDR3 is 17 amino acids long. The germline gives CDR1 SGHAT, CDR2 FQNNGV. The sample comes from a study of blood T cell repertoires in COVID-19. The sample consisted of peripheral blood. This chain connects TRBV11-2 to TRBJ2-6; the match to TRBD2 covers 7 bases. The clonotype was recovered from a man between 65 and 85 years old with acute or convalescent COVID-19. The CDR3 sequence is CASSLTGGGSGANVLTF. In nucleotides, the CDR3 is TGTGCCAGCAGCTTAACGGGAGGCGGCTCTGGGGCCAACGTCCTGACTTTC. The complete variable domain, with remaining parts taken from reference TRBV11-2 and TRBJ2-6, reads EAGVAQSPRYKIIEKRQSVAFWCNPISGHATLYWYQQILGQGPKLLIQFQNNGVVDDSQLPKDRFSAERLKGVDSTLKIQPAKLEDSAVYLCASSLTGGGSGANVLTFGAGSRLTVL.